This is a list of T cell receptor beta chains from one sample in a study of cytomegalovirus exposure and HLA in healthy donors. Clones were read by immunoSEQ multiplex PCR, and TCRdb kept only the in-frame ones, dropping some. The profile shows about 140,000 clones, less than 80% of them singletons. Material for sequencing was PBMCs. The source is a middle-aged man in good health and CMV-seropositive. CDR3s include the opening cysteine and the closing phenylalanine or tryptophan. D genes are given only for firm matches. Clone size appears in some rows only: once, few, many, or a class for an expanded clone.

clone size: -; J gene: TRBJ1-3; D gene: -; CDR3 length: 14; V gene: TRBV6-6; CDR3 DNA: TGTGCCAGCAGCCCGGACAACTCTGGAAACACCATATATTTT; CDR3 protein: CASSPDNSGNTIYF
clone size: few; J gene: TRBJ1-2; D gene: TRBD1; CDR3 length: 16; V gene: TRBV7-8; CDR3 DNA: TGTGCCAGCAGCCAGGGACAGGGGGCCACCATCTATGGCTACACCTTC; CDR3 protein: CASSQGQGATIYGYTF
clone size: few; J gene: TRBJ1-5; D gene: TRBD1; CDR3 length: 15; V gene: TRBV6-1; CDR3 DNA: TGTGCCAGCAGTGAAGGGACAGGGGGTTTTCAGCCCCAGCATTTT; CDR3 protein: CASSEGTGGFQPQHF
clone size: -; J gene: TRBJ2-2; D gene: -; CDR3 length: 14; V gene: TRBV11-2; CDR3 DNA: TGTGCCAGCGCAGGAACAAGGAACACCGGGGAGCTGTTTTTT; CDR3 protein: CASAGTRNTGELFF
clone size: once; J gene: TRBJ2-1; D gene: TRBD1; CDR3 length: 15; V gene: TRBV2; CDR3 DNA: TGTGCCAGCAGAACGGGACAGGGGGTTATGGGGGAGCAGTTCTTC; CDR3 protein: CASRTGQGVMGEQFF
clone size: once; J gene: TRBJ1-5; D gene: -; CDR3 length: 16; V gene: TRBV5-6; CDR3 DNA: TGTGCCAGCAGCTTGCGGGGTCTATCTAGCAATCAGCCCCAGCATTTT; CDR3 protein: CASSLRGLSSNQPQHF
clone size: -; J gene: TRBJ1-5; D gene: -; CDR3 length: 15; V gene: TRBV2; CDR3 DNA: TGTGCCAGCAGTGAAGCAAGTCAGAGCAATCAGCCCCAGCATTTT; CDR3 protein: CASSEASQSNQPQHF
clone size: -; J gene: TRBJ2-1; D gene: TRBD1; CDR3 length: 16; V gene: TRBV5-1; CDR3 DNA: TGCGCCAGCAGCTGGGGGACAGGAGGTAGGATTCCTGAGCAGTTCTTC; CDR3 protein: CASSWGTGGRIPEQFF
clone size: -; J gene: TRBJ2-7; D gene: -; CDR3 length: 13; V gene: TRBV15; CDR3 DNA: TGTGCCACCAGCAGAGAGGGAGGCTACGAGCAGTACTTC; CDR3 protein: CATSREGGYEQYF
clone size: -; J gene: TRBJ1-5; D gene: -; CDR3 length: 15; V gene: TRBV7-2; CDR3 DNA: TGTGCCAGCAGCTTAGCGGCAGGATACTATCAGCCCCAGCATTTT; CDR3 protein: CASSLAAGYYQPQHF
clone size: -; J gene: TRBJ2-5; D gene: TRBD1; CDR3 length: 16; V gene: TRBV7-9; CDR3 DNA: TGTGCCAGCAGCTTAGCGCAGGGTCCACAGGGGGAGACCCAGTACTTC; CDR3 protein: CASSLAQGPQGETQYF
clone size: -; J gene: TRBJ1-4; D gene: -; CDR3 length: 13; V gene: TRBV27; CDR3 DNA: TGTGCCAGCAGTTTGGGAGTTTATGAAAAACTGTTTTTT; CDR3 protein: CASSLGVYEKLFF
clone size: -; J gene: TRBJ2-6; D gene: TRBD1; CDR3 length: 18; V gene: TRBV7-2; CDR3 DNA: TGTGCCAGCAGCTTATCGGGACAGAGTTCCTCTGGGGCCAACGTCCTGACTTTC; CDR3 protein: CASSLSGQSSSGANVLTF
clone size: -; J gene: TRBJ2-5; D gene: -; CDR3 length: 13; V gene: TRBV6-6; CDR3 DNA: TGTGCCAGCAGGGAGGGGTCCCGAGAGACCCAGTACTTC; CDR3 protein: CASREGSRETQYF
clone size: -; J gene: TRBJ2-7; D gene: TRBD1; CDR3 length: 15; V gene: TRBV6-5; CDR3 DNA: TGTGCCAGCAGCCCGAACAGGGGGCAGTCCTACGAGCAGTACTTC; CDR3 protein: CASSPNRGQSYEQYF
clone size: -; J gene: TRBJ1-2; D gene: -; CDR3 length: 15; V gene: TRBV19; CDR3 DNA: TGTGCCAGTAGTATACCGGGTACAGGGACGTATGGCTACACCTTC; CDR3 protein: CASSIPGTGTYGYTF
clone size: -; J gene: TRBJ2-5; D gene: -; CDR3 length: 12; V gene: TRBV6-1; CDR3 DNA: TGTGCCAGCAATGCTCGCGGGGAGACCCAGTACTTC; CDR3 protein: CASNARGETQYF
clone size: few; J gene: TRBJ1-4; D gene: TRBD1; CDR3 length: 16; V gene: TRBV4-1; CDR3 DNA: TGCGCCAGCATCGGGGGACAGGGGAAGGCTAATGAAAAACTGTTTTTT; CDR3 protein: CASIGGQGKANEKLFF
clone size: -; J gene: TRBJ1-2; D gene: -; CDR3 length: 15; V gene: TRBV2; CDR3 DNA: TGTGCCAGCAGTGAAGATTTCGACAGTAACTATGGCTACACCTTC; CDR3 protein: CASSEDFDSNYGYTF
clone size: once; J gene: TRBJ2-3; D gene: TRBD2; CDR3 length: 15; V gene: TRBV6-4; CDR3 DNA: TGTGCCGGCTCCCTGGGCGGGGGGCCCACAGATACGCAGTATTTT; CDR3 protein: CAGSLGGGPTDTQYF
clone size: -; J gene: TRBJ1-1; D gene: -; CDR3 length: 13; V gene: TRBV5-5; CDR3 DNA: TGTGCCAGCAGCTTGGTTCAGGGTGTGCGAACTTTCTTT; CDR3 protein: CASSLVQGVRTFF
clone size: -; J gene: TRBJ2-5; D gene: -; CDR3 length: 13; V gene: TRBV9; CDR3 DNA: TGTGCCAGCAGCGTACCCGGGGTAGAGACCCAGTACTTC; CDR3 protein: CASSVPGVETQYF
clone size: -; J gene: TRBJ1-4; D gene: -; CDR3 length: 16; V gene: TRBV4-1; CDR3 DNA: TGCGCCAGCAGCCAAGTTTCTCTCCTAGGTAATGAAAAACTGTTTTTT; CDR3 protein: CASSQVSLLGNEKLFF
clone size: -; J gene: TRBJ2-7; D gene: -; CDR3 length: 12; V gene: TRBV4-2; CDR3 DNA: TGTGCCAGCAGCCAAGCCCCTTACGAGCAGTACTTC; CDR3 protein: CASSQAPYEQYF
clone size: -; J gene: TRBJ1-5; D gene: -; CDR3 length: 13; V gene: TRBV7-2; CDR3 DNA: TGTGCCAGCAGCTTAGAAGGGGGACAGCCCCAGCATTTT; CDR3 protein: CASSLEGGQPQHF
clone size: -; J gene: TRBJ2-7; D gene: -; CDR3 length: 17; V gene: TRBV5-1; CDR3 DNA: TGCGCCAGCAGCTTGGGCGAAGCGAGCCAAGCAGTCTACGAGCAGTACTTC; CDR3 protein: CASSLGEASQAVYEQYF
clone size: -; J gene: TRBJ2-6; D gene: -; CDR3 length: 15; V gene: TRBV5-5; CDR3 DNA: TGTGCCAGCAGCTGGGGGGACTCTGGGGCCAACGTCCTGACTTTC; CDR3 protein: CASSWGDSGANVLTF
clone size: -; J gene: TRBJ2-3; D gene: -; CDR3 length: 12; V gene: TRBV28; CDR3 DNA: TGTGCCAGCAGTGCAGGGTCAGATACGCAGTATTTT; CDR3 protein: CASSAGSDTQYF
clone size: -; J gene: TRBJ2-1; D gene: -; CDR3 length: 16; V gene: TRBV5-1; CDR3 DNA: TGCGCCAGCAGCGGGGGGGGGCCTGGCTCCTACAATGAGCAGTTCTTC; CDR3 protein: CASSGGGPGSYNEQFF
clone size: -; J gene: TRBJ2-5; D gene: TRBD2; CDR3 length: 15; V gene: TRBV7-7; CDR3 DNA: TGTGCCAGCAGCTTAGGATCGGGGGGGGGAGAGACCCAGTACTTC; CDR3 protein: CASSLGSGGGETQYF
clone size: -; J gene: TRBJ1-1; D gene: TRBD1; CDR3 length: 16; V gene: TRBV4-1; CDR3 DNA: TGCGCCAGCAGCCAAGATCGTGGGACAGGGGCTCCTGAAGCTTTCTTT; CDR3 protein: CASSQDRGTGAPEAFF
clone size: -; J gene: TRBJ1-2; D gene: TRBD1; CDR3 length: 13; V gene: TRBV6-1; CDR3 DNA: TGTGCCAGCAGTGAAAGGGGACAGGCTAGCTACACCTTC; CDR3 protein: CASSERGQASYTF
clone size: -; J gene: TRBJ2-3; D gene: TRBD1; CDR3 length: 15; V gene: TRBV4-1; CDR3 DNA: TGCGCCAGCAACAAGGGGGCCGGTAAGAGAGATACGCAGTATTTT; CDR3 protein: CASNKGAGKRDTQYF
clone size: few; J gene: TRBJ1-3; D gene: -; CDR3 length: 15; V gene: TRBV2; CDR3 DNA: TGTGCCAGCAGGAAGACGGAGATCTCTGGAAACACCATATATTTT; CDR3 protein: CASRKTEISGNTIYF
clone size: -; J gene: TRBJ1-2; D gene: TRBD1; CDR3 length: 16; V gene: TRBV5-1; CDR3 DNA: TGCGCCAGCAGCTTGGACGGACAGGGTTTTCGGTATGGCTACACCTTC; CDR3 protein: CASSLDGQGFRYGYTF